This TCR beta chain emerged from a study of OX40 agonist ivuxolimab in advanced cancers. Whole-study results and caveats: At 0.1 to 3.0 mg/kg, clonal expansion of CD4+ and CD8+ blood T cells had occurred by week 6.

As for this clone: The antigen remains undetermined.

Sequencing was performed with immunoSEQ multiplex PCR; in TCRdb, only in-frame clones are kept and a portion is missing. The profile shows 70,000 or so clones, nearly 90% of them singletons. This clonotype was sampled from an adult with an advanced solid tumor such as melanoma, head and neck, liver or kidney cancer. Sequenced material: CD4+ or CD8+ T cells sorted from blood, taken in a trial of the OX40 agonist ivuxolimab.

CDR3 sequence (DNA): TGTGCCAGCAAGATGGGACATAGCACAGATACGCAGTATTTT. Translation: CASKMGHSTDTQYF. The V gene is TRBV2, the J gene TRBJ2-3; D might be TRBD1 (6 bases). V lost 7 bases and J 0 bases, leaving 11 bases between the germline ends. Germline V gives CDR1 SNHLY, CDR2 FYNNEI. The CDR3 covers 14 residues.